These 15 T cell receptor beta chains were sequenced from one sample in a study of siplizumab effects on memory and regulatory T cells (dated by TCRdb to between 2018 and 2021). The library was produced with the immunoSEQ multiplex PCR assay. Entries here come from immuneACCESS through TCRdb and include only in-frame sequences with V and J called. Some clones fail to appear in such tables; in the studies checked, an unresolved V gene covers under half of the shortfall, and the cause of the remainder is unknown. Within this sample are approximately 58,000 clones, with approximately 95% of them counted one time only. 30% to 40% of the sample rests with the top ten. The material sequenced was CD8+ T cells sorted from blood. The receptors stem from a human donor in good health.

The J gene is TRBJ2-7, the V gene TRBV5-4; D not certain. Germline V gene sequence: CDR1 SGHNT, CDR2 YYREEE (reference sequence). Trimming left V 4 bases short and J 1 base short, with 12 bases between. The CDR3 contains 14 residues. The CDR3 coding sequence is TGTGCCAGCAGCGGAATAGGCAGTTCCTACGAGCAGTACTTC. It encodes CASSGIGSSYEQYF.

This clone has just one count. The chain combines TRBV5-6 with TRBJ2-3; 10 bases align to TRBD2. This CDR3 is 18 amino acids long. Germline V gene sequence: CDR1 SGHDT, CDR2 YYEEEE. Trimming cost V 0 bases and J 3 bases; bases outside gene matches: 10. The CDR3 loop is CASSLDRAGGPRTDTQYF. The CDR3 nucleotides read TGTGCCAGCAGCTTGGATCGAGCGGGAGGGCCTCGAACAGATACGCAGTATTTT.

The CDR3 region is CASSLELSNEQFF. CDR3 nucleotides: TGTGCCAGCAGCTTAGAACTAAGCAATGAGCAGTTCTTC. This chain links TRBV7-9 with TRBJ2-1; D call uncertain. The germline gives CDR1 SEHNR, CDR2 FQNEAQ (reference sequence). CDR3 length equals 13 residues. V gave up 1 base and J gave up 6 bases, with 7 bases separating them.

This chain uses TRBV27 with TRBJ2-1, with 8 bases lining up with TRBD2. The V gene end was trimmed by 5 bases and the J gene end by 8 bases; junction bases not matched to a gene: 5. Germline V gene data show CDR1 as MNHEY and CDR2 as SMNVEV (reference sequence). The CDR3 extends over 13 amino acids. This chain's CDR3 is CASSTGGDYEQFF. The CDR3 nucleotides read TGTGCCAGCAGTACGGGAGGGGATTATGAGCAGTTCTTC.

The chain joins TRBV28 to TRBJ2-1, with D perhaps matching TRBD2 (5 bases). Trimming removed 7 bases at V and 5 bases at J, with 12 bases between. CDR3 length: 13 residues. Germline V gene data show CDR1 as MDHEN and CDR2 as SYDVKM. CDR3 DNA sequence: TGTGCCAGCACTACCCGGGGAAACAATGAGCAGTTCTTC. Translated, it gives CASTTRGNNEQFF.

This sequence joins TRBV7-3 and TRBJ2-1, with 10 positions matching TRBD2. The CDR3 contains 17 residues. CDR1 is SGHTA and CDR2 is FQGTGA in the germline V gene. Trimming took 1 base from V and 10 from J; bases not matched to a gene: 13. CDR3 DNA: TGTGCCAGCAGCTTAATTCCCAGCGGGAGGGCCGGTGGGGAGCAGTTCTTC. Translated: CASSLIPSGRAGGEQFF.

The chain uses TRBV27 and TRBJ2-5; no definite D call. From germline, CDR1 is MNHEY and CDR2 SMNVEV (reference sequence). CDR3 size: 15 residues. The V gene lost 3 bases and the J gene lost 4 bases, with 15 bases spanning the gap. CDR3 bases: TGTGCCAGCAGTTTGCTGGGAAGTAGGACAGAGACCCAGTACTTC. Encoded protein: CASSLLGSRTETQYF.

CDR3 nucleotides: TGTGCCAGCAGCCACATAGCGGGAAACACAGATACGCAGTATTTT. Translating gives CASSHIAGNTDTQYF. This chain links TRBV7-8 with TRBJ2-3, with 8 bases matching TRBD2. Germline loops: CDR1 SGHVS, CDR2 FQNEAQ. V dropped 5 bases and J dropped 2; count of bases not matched to a gene: 6. This CDR3 is built from 15 residues.

This clone was counted a single time. The chain carries TRBV27 and TRBJ2-7; the D call may be TRBD1 or TRBD2 (5 bases each). The germline V and J ends were trimmed by 5 bases and 2 bases, with 13 bases remaining between them. CDR1 is MNHEY and CDR2 is SMNVEV in the germline V gene (reference sequence). This CDR3 comprises 14 residues. This CDR3 is CASSDGDQAYEQYF. Written as DNA, the CDR3 is TGTGCCAGCAGTGACGGGGACCAAGCCTACGAGCAGTACTTC.

This chain uses TRBV4-3 with TRBJ2-3; TRBD2 matches 10 bases. The CDR3 loop spans 16 amino acids. CDR1 and CDR2 from the germline V gene are LGHNA and YSLEER. Trimming cost V 8 bases and J 5 bases; bases outside gene matches: 13. As DNA, the CDR3 is TGCGCCAGCTCCAAATCGGCTAGCGGGAGTATAGATACGCAGTATTTT. As protein: CASSKSASGSIDTQYF.

The chain uses TRBV27 and TRBJ2-7; 12 positions match TRBD1. Germline V gene lookup returns CDR1 MNHEY and CDR2 SMNVEV (reference sequence). There are 14 residues in the CDR3. The V gene end was trimmed by 5 bases and the J gene end by 7 bases; junction bases not matched to a gene: 6. The CDR3 loop is CASSHGTGGREQYF. CDR3 nucleotide sequence: TGTGCCAGCAGTCACGGGACAGGGGGCCGTGAGCAGTACTTC.

This sequence joins TRBV4-2 and TRBJ2-1, with D possibly matching TRBD2 (6 bases). The CDR3 spans 16 residues. The germline CDR1 and CDR2 sequences are LGHNA and YNFKEQ. Trimming removed 0 bases from V and 5 bases from J, with 14 bases in between. The CDR3 here is CASSQEQDYGDNEQFF. CDR3 nucleotide sequence: TGTGCCAGCAGCCAAGAACAGGACTATGGGGACAATGAGCAGTTCTTC.

The rearrangement joins TRBV6-1 to TRBJ2-7, with TRBD1 identical over 7 bases. V was pared by 6 bases and J by 0 bases, with 5 bases of the junction left unmatched. CDR3 size: 14 residues. The germline CDR1 and CDR2 sequences are MNHNS and SASEGT. CDR3 DNA: TGTGCCAGCAGCCCCAGGGGGAACTCCTACGAGCAGTACTTC. It translates to CASSPRGNSYEQYF.

The chain is built from TRBV7-9 and TRBJ2-3; 8 bases are shared with TRBD1. The CDR3 spans 14 residues. Trimming cost V 8 bases and J 0 bases; bases outside gene matches: 4. The germline gives CDR1 SEHNR, CDR2 FQNEAQ (reference sequence). The CDR3 DNA sequence: TGTGCCAGCGGCAGGGGGCTCAGCACAGATACGCAGTATTTT. It encodes CASGRGLSTDTQYF.

The J gene is TRBJ1-1, the V gene TRBV4-2; D is unresolved. V was shortened by 2 bases and J by 1 base, with 5 bases between the two germline ends. This CDR3 region has 13 residues. Germline V gene lookup returns CDR1 LGHNA and CDR2 YNFKEQ. The CDR3 spells CASSQTENTEAFF. CDR3 DNA: TGTGCCAGCAGCCAAACAGAGAACACTGAAGCTTTCTTT.